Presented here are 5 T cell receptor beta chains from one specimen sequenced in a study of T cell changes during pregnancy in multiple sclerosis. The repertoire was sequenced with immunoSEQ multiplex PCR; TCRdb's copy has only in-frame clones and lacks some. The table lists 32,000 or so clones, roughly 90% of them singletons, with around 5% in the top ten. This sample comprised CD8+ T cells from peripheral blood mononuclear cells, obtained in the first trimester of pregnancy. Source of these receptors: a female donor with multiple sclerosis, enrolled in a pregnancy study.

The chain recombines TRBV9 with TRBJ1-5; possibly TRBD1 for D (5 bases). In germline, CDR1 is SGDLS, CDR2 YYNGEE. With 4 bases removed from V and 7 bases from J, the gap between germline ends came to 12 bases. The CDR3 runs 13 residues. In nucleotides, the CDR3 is TGTGCCAGCAGCACCTCCCCAGGGCAGCCCCAGCATTTT. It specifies CASSTSPGQPQHF. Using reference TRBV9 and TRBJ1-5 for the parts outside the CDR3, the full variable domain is DSGVTQTPKHLITATGQRVTLRCSPRSGDLSVYWYQQSLDQGLQFLIQYYNGEERAKGNILERFSAQQFPDLHSELNLSSLELGDSALYFCASSTSPGQPQHFGDGTRLSIL.

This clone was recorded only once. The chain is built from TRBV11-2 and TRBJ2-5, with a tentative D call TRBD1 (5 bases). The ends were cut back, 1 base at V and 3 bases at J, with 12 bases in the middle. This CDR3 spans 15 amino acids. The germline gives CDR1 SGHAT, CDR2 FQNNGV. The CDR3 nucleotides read TGTGCCAGCAGCTTAGCGCCCAGGGTCGAAGAGACCCAGTACTTC. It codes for CASSLAPRVEETQYF.

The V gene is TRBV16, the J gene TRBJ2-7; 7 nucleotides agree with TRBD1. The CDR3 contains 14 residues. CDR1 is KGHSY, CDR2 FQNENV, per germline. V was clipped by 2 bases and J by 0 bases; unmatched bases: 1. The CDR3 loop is CASSQGTVSYEQYF. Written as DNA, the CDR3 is TGTGCCAGCAGCCAAGGGACAGTCTCCTACGAGCAGTACTTC.

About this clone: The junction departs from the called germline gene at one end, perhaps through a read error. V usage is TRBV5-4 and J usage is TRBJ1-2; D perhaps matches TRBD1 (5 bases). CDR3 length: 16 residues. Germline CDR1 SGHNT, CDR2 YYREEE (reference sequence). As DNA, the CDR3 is TGTGCCAGCAGCCCCCCGGGGGAGGGAGCTAACCATGGCTACACCTTC. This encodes CASSPPGEGANHGYTF.

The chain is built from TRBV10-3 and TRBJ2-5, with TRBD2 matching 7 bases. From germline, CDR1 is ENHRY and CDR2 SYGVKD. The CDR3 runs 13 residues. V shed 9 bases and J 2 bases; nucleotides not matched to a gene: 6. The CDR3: CAMASGNQETQYF. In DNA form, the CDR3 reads TGTGCCATGGCTAGCGGAAATCAAGAGACCCAGTACTTC.